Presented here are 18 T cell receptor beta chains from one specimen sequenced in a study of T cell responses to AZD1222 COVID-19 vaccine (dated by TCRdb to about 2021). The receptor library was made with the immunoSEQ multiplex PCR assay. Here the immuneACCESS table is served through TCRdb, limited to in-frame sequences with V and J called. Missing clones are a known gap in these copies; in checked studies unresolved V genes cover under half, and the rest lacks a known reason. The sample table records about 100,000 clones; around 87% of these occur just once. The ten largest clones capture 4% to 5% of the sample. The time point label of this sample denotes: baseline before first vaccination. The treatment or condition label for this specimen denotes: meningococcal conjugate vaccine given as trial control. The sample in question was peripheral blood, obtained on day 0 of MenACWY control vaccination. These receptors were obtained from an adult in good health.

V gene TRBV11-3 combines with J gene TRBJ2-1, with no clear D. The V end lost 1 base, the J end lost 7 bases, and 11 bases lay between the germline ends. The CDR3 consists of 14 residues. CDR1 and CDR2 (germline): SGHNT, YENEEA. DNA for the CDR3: TGTGCCAGCAGCTTAGCGGGCAGATGGAATGAGCAGTTCTTC. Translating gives CASSLAGRWNEQFF.

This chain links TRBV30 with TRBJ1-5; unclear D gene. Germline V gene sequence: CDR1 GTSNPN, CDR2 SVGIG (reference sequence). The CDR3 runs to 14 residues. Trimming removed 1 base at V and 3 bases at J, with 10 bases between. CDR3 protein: CAWSGMTLNQPQHF. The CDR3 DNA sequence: TGTGCCTGGAGTGGAATGACTCTCAATCAGCCCCAGCATTTT.

The CDR3 region has the DNA TGTGCCAGCAGTTACTCGACCTCAACTGGAAACACCATATATTTT. Its translation is CASSYSTSTGNTIYF. V usage is TRBV6-6 and J usage is TRBJ1-3; D ambiguous. V lost 0 bases and J 2 bases, leaving 8 bases between the germline ends. The CDR3 contains 15 residues. CDR1 MNHNY and CDR2 SVGAGI come from the germline V gene (reference sequence).

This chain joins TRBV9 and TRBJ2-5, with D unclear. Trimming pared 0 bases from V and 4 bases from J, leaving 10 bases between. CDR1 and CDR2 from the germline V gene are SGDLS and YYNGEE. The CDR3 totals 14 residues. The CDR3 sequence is CASSVGSRLETQYF. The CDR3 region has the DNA TGTGCCAGCAGCGTAGGCTCCAGGTTAGAGACCCAGTACTTC.

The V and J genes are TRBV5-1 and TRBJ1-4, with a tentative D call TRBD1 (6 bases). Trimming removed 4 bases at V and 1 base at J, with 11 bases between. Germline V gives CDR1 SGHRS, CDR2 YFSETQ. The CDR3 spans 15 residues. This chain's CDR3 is CASSRQGQTNEKLFF. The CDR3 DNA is TGCGCCAGCAGCCGGCAGGGGCAAACTAATGAAAAACTGTTTTTT.

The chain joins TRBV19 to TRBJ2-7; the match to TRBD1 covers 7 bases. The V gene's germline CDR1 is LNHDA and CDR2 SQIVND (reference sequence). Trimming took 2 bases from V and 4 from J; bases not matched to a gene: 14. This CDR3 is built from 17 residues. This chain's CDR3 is CASSISPFGTASYEQYF. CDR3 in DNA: TGTGCCAGTAGTATATCCCCTTTCGGGACAGCTTCTTACGAGCAGTACTTC. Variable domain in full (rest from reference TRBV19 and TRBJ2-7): DGGITQSPKYLFRKEGQNVTLSCEQNLNHDAMYWYRQDPGQGLRLIYYSQIVNDFQKGDIAEGYSVSREKKESFPLTVTSAQKNPTAFYLCASSISPFGTASYEQYFGPGTRLTVT.

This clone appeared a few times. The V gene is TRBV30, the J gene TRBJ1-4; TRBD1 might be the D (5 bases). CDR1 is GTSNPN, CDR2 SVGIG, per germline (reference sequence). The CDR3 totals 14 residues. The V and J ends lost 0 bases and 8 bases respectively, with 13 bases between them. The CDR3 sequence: CAWSVAGLWEKLFF. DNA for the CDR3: TGTGCCTGGAGTGTTGCAGGGCTTTGGGAAAAACTGTTTTTT.

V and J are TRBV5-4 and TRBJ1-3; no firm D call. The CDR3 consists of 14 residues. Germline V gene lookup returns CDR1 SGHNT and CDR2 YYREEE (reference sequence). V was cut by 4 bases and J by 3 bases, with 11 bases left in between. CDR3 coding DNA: TGTGCCAGCAGCCCCGGGGTCAATGGAAACACCATATATTTT. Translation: CASSPGVNGNTIYF.

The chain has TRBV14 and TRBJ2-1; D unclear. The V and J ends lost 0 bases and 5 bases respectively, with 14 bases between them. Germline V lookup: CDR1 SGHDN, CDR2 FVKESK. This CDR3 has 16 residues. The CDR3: CASSQDSFAIHNEQFF. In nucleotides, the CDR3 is TGTGCCAGCAGCCAAGATAGTTTTGCCATCCACAATGAGCAGTTCTTC.

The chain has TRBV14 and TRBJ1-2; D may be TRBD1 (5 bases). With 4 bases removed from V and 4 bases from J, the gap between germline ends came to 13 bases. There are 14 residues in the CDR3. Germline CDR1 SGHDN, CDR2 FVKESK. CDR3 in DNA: TGTGCCAGCAGCCCCGGGAGGGGTCCCTATGGCTACACCTTC. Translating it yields CASSPGRGPYGYTF.

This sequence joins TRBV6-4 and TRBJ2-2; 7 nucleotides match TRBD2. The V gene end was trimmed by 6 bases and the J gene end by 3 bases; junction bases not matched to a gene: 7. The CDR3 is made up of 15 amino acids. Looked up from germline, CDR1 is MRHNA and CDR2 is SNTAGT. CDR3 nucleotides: TGTGCCAGCAGCCCAGTGGGGGGGGACACCGGGGAGCTGTTTTTT. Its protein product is CASSPVGGDTGELFF.

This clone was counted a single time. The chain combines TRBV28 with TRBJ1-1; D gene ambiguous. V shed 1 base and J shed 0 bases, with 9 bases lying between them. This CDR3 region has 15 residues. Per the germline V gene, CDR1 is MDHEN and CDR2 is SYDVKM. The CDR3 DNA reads TGTGCCAGCAGTTTATATGACCAAATGAACACTGAAGCTTTCTTT. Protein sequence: CASSLYDQMNTEAFF.

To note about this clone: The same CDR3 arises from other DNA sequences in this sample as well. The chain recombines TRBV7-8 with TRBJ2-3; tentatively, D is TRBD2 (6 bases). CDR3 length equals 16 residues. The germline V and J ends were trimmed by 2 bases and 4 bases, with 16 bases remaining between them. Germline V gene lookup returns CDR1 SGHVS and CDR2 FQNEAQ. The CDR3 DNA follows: TGTGCCAGCAGCTTACCCCCGGCGGGACTGGCAGATACGCAGTATTTT. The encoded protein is CASSLPPAGLADTQYF.

The CDR3 is CASSSGGQGLKETQYF. The CDR3 DNA is TGTGCCAGCAGCTCGGGGGGACAGGGGTTGAAAGAGACCCAGTACTTC. This rearrangement joins TRBV5-6 to TRBJ2-5, with TRBD1 identical over 10 bases. The trim removed 3 bases at V and 3 bases at J, leaving 8 bases unmatched. Germline loops: CDR1 SGHDT, CDR2 YYEEEE. The CDR3 has 16 residues.

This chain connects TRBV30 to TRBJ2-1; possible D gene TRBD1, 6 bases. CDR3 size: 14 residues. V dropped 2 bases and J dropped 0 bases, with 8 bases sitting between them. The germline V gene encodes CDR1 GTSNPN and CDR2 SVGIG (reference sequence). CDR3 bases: TGTGCCTGGAGTCGGGACACCTCCTACAATGAGCAGTTCTTC. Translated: CAWSRDTSYNEQFF.

Here the CDR3 DNA reads TGCAGTGCTAGTCGCGCAGGGGGGGGAACTCACTCCTACGAGCAGTACTTC. This gives the protein CSASRAGGGTHSYEQYF. This sequence joins TRBV20-1 and TRBJ2-7; perhaps D is TRBD1 or TRBD2 (7 bases each). The V gene lost 3 bases and the J gene lost 0 bases, with 21 bases spanning the gap. Germline V gene data show CDR1 as DFQATT and CDR2 as SNEGSKA (reference sequence). The CDR3 has 17 amino acids.

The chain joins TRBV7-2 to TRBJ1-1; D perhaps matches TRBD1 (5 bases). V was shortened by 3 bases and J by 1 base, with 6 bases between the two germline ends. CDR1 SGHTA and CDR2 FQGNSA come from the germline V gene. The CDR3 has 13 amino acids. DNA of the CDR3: TGTGCCAGCAGCTTTACAGGGAACACTGAAGCTTTCTTT. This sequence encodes CASSFTGNTEAFF.

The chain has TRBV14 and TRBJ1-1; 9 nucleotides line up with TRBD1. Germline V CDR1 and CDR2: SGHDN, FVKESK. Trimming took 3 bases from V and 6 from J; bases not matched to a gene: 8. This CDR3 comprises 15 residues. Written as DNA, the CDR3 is TGTGCCAGCAGCCATTCTGGGACAGGGTTTCCTGAAGCTTTCTTT. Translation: CASSHSGTGFPEAFF.